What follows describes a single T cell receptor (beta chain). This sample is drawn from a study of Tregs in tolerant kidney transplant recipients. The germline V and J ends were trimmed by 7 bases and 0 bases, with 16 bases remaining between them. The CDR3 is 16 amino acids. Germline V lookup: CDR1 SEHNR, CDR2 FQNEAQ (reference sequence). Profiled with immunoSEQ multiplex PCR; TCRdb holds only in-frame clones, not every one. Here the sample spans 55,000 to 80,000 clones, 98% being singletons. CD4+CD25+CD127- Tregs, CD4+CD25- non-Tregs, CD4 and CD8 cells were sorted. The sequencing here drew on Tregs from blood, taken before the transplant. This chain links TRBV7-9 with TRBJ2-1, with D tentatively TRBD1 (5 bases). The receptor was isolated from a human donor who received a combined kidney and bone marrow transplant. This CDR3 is CASIEGVFPSYNEQFF. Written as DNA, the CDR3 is TGTGCCAGCATTGAAGGGGTCTTCCCCTCCTACAATGAGCAGTTCTTC.